One sample yielded the 25 T cell receptor beta chains listed below, sequenced in a study of cytomegalovirus exposure and HLA in healthy donors. PCR employed 60 Vbeta and 13 Jbeta primers. Here immunoSEQ multiplex PCR was the method, and the copy in TCRdb shows in-frame clones only, minus some. In the table there are around 160,000 clones, roughly 65% of which are singletons. Sequences were obtained from PBMCs. The receptors derive from a woman younger than 35 in good health and CMV-seropositive.

The chain is built from TRBV11-3 and TRBJ2-7; D call uncertain. CDR1 is SGHNT and CDR2 is YENEEA in the germline V gene. This CDR3 region has 13 residues. The V gene lost 5 bases and the J gene lost 0 bases, with 8 bases spanning the gap. CDR3 protein: CASSVTSSYEQYF. For the CDR3, the DNA is TGTGCCAGCAGCGTTACGAGCTCCTACGAGCAGTACTTC.

The count of this clone is one. The chain uses TRBV2 and TRBJ2-1, with 9 bases that match TRBD2. Trimming took 9 bases from V and 8 from J; bases not matched to a gene: 20. The germline V gene encodes CDR1 SNHLY and CDR2 FYNNEI. The CDR3 is 17 amino acids. The CDR3 region has the DNA TGTGCCAGTCCTGACAAGGGGGGCAGCGGGAGGTTCGATGAGCAGTTCTTC. It encodes CASPDKGGSGRFDEQFF.

The V gene is TRBV7-6, the J gene TRBJ2-1; possible D gene TRBD1, 7 bases. V was cut by 2 bases and J by 3 bases, with 11 bases left in between. The CDR3 covers 15 residues. Per the germline V gene, CDR1 is SGHVS and CDR2 is FNYEAQ. CDR3 bases: TGTGCCAGCAGCTTACGCCAGGGGGGCTACAATGAGCAGTTCTTC. Its protein product is CASSLRQGGYNEQFF.

This clone was seen only once. The V call is TRBV6-1, the J call TRBJ2-5; D might be TRBD1 (5 bases). The CDR3 is made up of 13 amino acids. Between the trimmed V and J ends, which lost 2 bases and 5 bases, there was a span of 9 bases. Per germline, CDR1 MNHNS and CDR2 SASEGT. CDR3 nucleotides: TGTGCCAGCAGTGAACAGGGCTTGGAGACCCAGTACTTC. Protein product: CASSEQGLETQYF.

The rearrangement uses TRBV19 and TRBJ1-5; 8 bases are a match to TRBD1. The CDR3 consists of 15 residues. V trimming: 1 base; J trimming: 7 bases; junction bases outside the gene matches: 6. The germline gives CDR1 LNHDA, CDR2 SQIVND (reference sequence). The CDR3 nucleotides read TGTGCCAGTAGTATAGGCGACAGGGGAGGCCAGCCCCAGCATTTT. Its protein is CASSIGDRGGQPQHF.

This sequence joins TRBV6-6 and TRBJ2-7; 8 bases agree with TRBD1. The germline gives CDR1 MNHNY, CDR2 SVGAGI (reference sequence). V lost 6 bases, J lost 3 bases, and 10 bases stayed unmatched. The CDR3 length is 15 residues. DNA of the CDR3: TGTGCCAGCAGACAGGGCCGGGACAGGTTCTACGAGCAGTACTTC. Translation: CASRQGRDRFYEQYF.

The chain couples TRBV7-2 to TRBJ1-4; no firm D call. V lost 1 base to trimming and J lost 4 bases, with 10 bases between them. CDR3 length: 15 amino acids. Germline V gene lookup returns CDR1 SGHTA and CDR2 FQGNSA. CDR3 nucleotides: TGTGCCAGCAGCTTAGGGTTGGGAGTTAATGAAAAACTGTTTTTT. Translation: CASSLGLGVNEKLFF.

The chain couples TRBV28 to TRBJ1-5; D possibly corresponds to TRBD1 (6 bases). Trimming left V 8 bases short and J 0 bases short, with 20 bases between. The CDR3 covers 17 residues. Germline CDR1 reads MDHEN; CDR2 reads SYDVKM. This chain's CDR3 is CASEGPDSTDSNQPQHF. Here the CDR3 DNA reads TGTGCCAGCGAGGGACCGGACAGCACAGATAGCAATCAGCCCCAGCATTTT.

Note on this clone: Other DNA sequences in this specimen translate into the identical CDR3. This rearrangement joins TRBV6-1 to TRBJ2-7; TRBD1 aligns across 8 bases. Looked up from germline, CDR1 is MNHNS and CDR2 is SASEGT. Trimming took 7 bases from V and 6 from J; bases not matched to a gene: 11. This CDR3 is 14 amino acids long. CDR3 sequence reads: CASKGQGFTSEQYF. DNA of the CDR3: TGTGCCAGCAAAGGACAGGGTTTTACCTCCGAGCAGTACTTC.

The chain couples TRBV10-1 to TRBJ2-5, with D possibly being TRBD1 (6 bases). The germline V and J ends were trimmed by 4 bases and 4 bases, with 10 bases remaining between them. Germline assignment: CDR1 WNHNN and CDR2 SYGVQD (reference sequence). The CDR3 totals 13 residues. The CDR3 coding sequence is TGCGCCAGCAGTGCAACAGGGTCAGAGACCCAGTACTTC. It specifies CASSATGSETQYF.

This clone has a handful of counts. The rearrangement uses TRBV5-1 and TRBJ2-5; 11 bases match TRBD2. The end of the DNA is better explained by TRBJ2-7, so the J call may be wrong. Germline lookup yields CDR1 SGHRS and CDR2 YFSETQ. The CDR3 is made up of 14 amino acids. The CDR3 nucleotides read TGCGCCAGCATGACTAGCGGGACTCCCTACGAGCAGTACTTC. Protein: CASMTSGTPYEQYF.

This chain joins TRBV5-6 and TRBJ1-6; tentatively, D is TRBD1 (6 bases). Germline values: CDR1 SGHDT, CDR2 YYEEEE. The V and J ends lost 0 bases and 9 bases respectively, with 19 bases between them. The CDR3 has 17 amino acids. The CDR3 nucleotides read TGTGCCAGCAGCTTGGAAGTATTTAGGGGGGGGAGTTCACCCCTCCACTTT. Translation: CASSLEVFRGGSSPLHF.

The CDR3 region has the DNA TGTGCCAGCAGCCAAAGGCTTGGACAGGGAACCTCAATACCCTACGAGCAGTACTTC. The encoded protein is CASSQRLGQGTSIPYEQYF. This rearrangement joins TRBV4-2 to TRBJ2-7; TRBD1 matches 8 bases. Germline CDR1 is LGHNA and CDR2 is YNFKEQ. V shed 2 bases, J shed 2 bases, and the junction held 17 bases outside the gene matches. This CDR3 is 19 amino acids long.

This clone was observed a few times. The chain combines TRBV5-5 with TRBJ1-5; a possible D gene is TRBD1 (6 bases). Germline CDR1 reads SGHKS; CDR2 reads YYEKEE (reference sequence). Trimming pared 4 bases from V and 4 bases from J, leaving 15 bases between. This CDR3 comprises 15 residues. CDR3 amino acids: CASSPKDRTNQPQHF. Here the CDR3 DNA reads TGTGCCAGCAGCCCTAAAGACAGGACAAATCAGCCCCAGCATTTT. Using reference TRBV5-5 and TRBJ1-5 for the parts outside the CDR3, the full variable domain is DAGVTQSPTHLIKTRGQQVTLRCSPISGHKSVSWYQQVLGQGPQFIFQYYEKEERGRGNFPDRFSARQFPNYSSELNVNALLLGDSALYLCASSPKDRTNQPQHFGDGTRLSIL.

This clone turned up a few times. The chain joins TRBV6-1 to TRBJ1-2; maybe TRBD1 (6 bases). The ends were cut back, 9 bases at V and 1 base at J, with 15 bases in the middle. CDR1 and CDR2 from the germline V gene are MNHNS and SASEGT. The CDR3 is made up of 14 amino acids. The CDR3 spells CASWGTPFNYGYTF. The CDR3 DNA sequence: TGTGCCAGTTGGGGGACACCTTTTAACTATGGCTACACCTTC.

V is TRBV18 and J is TRBJ2-5; 7 bases line up with TRBD1. The CDR3 runs to 14 residues. The germline V gene encodes CDR1 KGHSH and CDR2 LQKENI. With 3 bases clipped from V and 0 bases from J, the junction kept 1 base outside the gene matches. The CDR3 DNA is TGTGCCAGCTCACCGGGACAGAACCAAGAGACCCAGTACTTC. It encodes CASSPGQNQETQYF.

This rearrangement joins TRBV30 to TRBJ1-1; D unclear. Germline CDR1 GTSNPN, CDR2 SVGIG (reference sequence). Trimming removed 1 base at V and 6 bases at J, with 6 bases between. The CDR3 covers 11 residues. The CDR3 sequence is CAWSGSAEAFF. The CDR3 region has the DNA TGTGCCTGGAGTGGTAGCGCTGAAGCTTTCTTT. The whole variable domain, filled in from reference TRBV30 and TRBJ1-1, reads SQTIHQWPATLVQPVGSPLSLECTVEGTSNPNLYWYRQAAGRGLQLLFYSVGIGQISSEVPQNLSASRPQDRQFILSSKKLLLSDSGFYLCAWSGSAEAFFGQGTRLTVV.

The gene calls are TRBV5-1 and TRBJ1-4; no reliable D call. This CDR3 has 16 residues. V shed 3 bases and J shed 1 base, with 13 bases lying between them. The germline V gene encodes CDR1 SGHRS and CDR2 YFSETQ. The CDR3 reads CASSSGSPLTNEKLFF. The CDR3 DNA follows: TGCGCCAGCAGCTCGGGGTCCCCCTTAACTAATGAAAAACTGTTTTTT.

The rearrangement links TRBV28 to TRBJ1-5; 10 nucleotides match TRBD1. Germline V lookup: CDR1 MDHEN, CDR2 SYDVKM. V trimming: 5 bases; J trimming: 4 bases; junction bases outside the gene matches: 8. CDR3 length: 16 amino acids. The CDR3 loop reads CASSLGGQGGNQPQHF. In DNA form, the CDR3 reads TGTGCCAGCAGTCTAGGCGGACAGGGGGGTAATCAGCCCCAGCATTTT.

The rearrangement uses TRBV28 and TRBJ2-6, with a possible D match to TRBD2 (6 bases). This CDR3 is 15 amino acids long. The V and J ends lost 3 bases and 2 bases respectively, with 8 bases between them. Germline V gene data show CDR1 as MDHEN and CDR2 as SYDVKM. CDR3: CASSLGGTGANVLTF. CDR3 bases: TGTGCCAGCAGTTTGGGAGGTACTGGGGCCAACGTCCTGACTTTC.

This chain joins TRBV4-3 and TRBJ2-3; TRBD2 agrees at 7 bases. V lost 5 bases and J lost 5; bases outside the gene matches: 10. The CDR3 has 15 amino acids. The germline CDR1 and CDR2 sequences are LGHNA and YSLEER. The CDR3 nucleotides read TGCGCCAGCAGCTACAGGCGGGAGCCACTAGATACGCAGTATTTT. Translating gives CASSYRREPLDTQYF.

The V call is TRBV7-3, the J call TRBJ2-3; 9 bases line up with TRBD1. V was pared by 2 bases and J by 3 bases, with 15 bases of the junction left unmatched. Germline V gene sequence: CDR1 SGHTA, CDR2 FQGTGA. The CDR3 runs to 19 residues. CDR3 protein: CASSLGMDRGELRTDTQYF. Written as DNA, the CDR3 is TGTGCCAGCAGCTTAGGGATGGACAGGGGAGAACTAAGGACAGATACGCAGTATTTT.

The chain recombines TRBV6-1 with TRBJ1-5; 9 bases line up with TRBD1. The germline CDR1 and CDR2 sequences are MNHNS and SASEGT. CDR3 size: 15 residues. Unmatched junction bases numbered 3, after V lost 4 bases and J lost 2 bases. The CDR3, as DNA: TGTGCCAGCAGTGCTCGGGACAGGGGCAATCAGCCCCAGCATTTT. Encoded protein: CASSARDRGNQPQHF.

The CDR3 loop reads CASSLGTPGTQYF. As DNA, the CDR3 is TGCGCCAGCAGCTTGGGCACTCCGGGGACCCAGTACTTC. The chain uses TRBV5-1 and TRBJ2-5; no clear D. The CDR3 is 13 amino acids. From germline, CDR1 is SGHRS and CDR2 YFSETQ. Trimming stripped 0 bases from V and 7 bases from J, with 10 bases between.

V and J are TRBV10-1 and TRBJ1-2; D is possibly TRBD1 (5 bases). CDR3 size: 15 residues. Germline assignment: CDR1 WNHNN and CDR2 SYGVQD (reference sequence). V gave up 0 bases and J gave up 8 bases, with 16 bases separating them. The CDR3 is CASSESPSGVKGYTF. CDR3 bases: TGCGCCAGCAGTGAGTCTCCTTCGGGGGTAAAAGGCTACACCTTC.